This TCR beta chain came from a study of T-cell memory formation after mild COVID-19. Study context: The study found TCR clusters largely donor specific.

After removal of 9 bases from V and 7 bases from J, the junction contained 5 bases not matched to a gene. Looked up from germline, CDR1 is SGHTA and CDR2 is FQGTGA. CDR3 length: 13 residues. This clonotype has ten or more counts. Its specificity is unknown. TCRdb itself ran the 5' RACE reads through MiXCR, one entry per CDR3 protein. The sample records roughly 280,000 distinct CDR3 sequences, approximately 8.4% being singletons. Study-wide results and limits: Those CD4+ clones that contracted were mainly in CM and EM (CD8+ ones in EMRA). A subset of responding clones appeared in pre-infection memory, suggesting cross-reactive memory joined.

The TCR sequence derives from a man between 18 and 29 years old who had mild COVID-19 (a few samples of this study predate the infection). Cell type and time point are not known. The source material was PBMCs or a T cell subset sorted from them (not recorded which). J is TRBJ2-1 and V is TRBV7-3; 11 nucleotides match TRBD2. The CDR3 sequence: CASSGGARNEQFF. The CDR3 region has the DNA TGTGCCAGTAGCGGGGGGGCCCGGAATGAGCAGTTCTTC. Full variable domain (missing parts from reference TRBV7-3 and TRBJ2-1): GAGVSQTPSNKVTEKGKYVELRCDPISGHTALYWYRQSLGQGPEFLIYFQGTGAADDSGLPNDRFFAVRPEGSVSTLKIQRTERGDSAVYLCASSGGARNEQFFGPGTRLTVL.